Below are 17 T cell receptor beta chains sequenced from a single sample in a study of cytomegalovirus exposure and HLA in healthy donors. The PCR employed 60 Vbeta primers together with 13 Jbeta primers. Method: immunoSEQ multiplex PCR; TCRdb's copy keeps in-frame clones and lacks some. Among under 200,000 clones listed, approximately 70% were seen once. The specimen was PBMCs. The receptors here all came from a woman aged 18-35 years in good health and CMV-seropositive.

The chain is built from TRBV5-5 and TRBJ2-5; 14 nucleotides align to TRBD2. The V gene end was trimmed by 4 bases and the J gene end by 3 bases; junction bases not matched to a gene: 2. Germline values: CDR1 SGHKS, CDR2 YYEKEE (reference sequence). CDR3 length equals 15 residues. The CDR3 is CASSRLAGGEETQYF. In nucleotides, the CDR3 is TGTGCCAGCAGCCGACTAGCGGGGGGGGAAGAGACCCAGTACTTC.

In its sample, this clone was seen a few times. The chain couples TRBV5-6 to TRBJ2-7; 8 bases fit TRBD1. Trimming cost V 0 bases and J 6 bases; bases outside gene matches: 2. CDR1 SGHDT and CDR2 YYEEEE come from the germline V gene. This CDR3 comprises 13 residues. This chain's CDR3 is CASSLGQGSEQYF. The CDR3 DNA is TGTGCCAGCAGCTTGGGACAGGGGAGCGAGCAGTACTTC.

This clone was seen more than once but under ten times. The chain combines TRBV30 with TRBJ2-2, with D possibly matching TRBD2 (5 bases). Trimming took 0 bases from V and 5 from J, leaving 7 bases between them. There are 13 residues in the CDR3. The germline V gene has CDR1 GTSNPN and CDR2 SVGIG (reference sequence). The CDR3 sequence is CAWSVGETGELFF. The CDR3 region has the DNA TGTGCCTGGAGTGTTGGGGAGACCGGGGAGCTGTTTTTT.

J is TRBJ1-5 and V is TRBV9; D not resolved. CDR1 and CDR2 from the germline V gene are SGDLS and YYNGEE. This CDR3 spans 15 amino acids. Trimming cost V 0 bases and J 1 base, with 8 bases left between them. For the CDR3, the DNA is TGTGCCAGCAGCGTAGATGGCAGGAGCAATCAGCCCCAGCATTTT. It yields the protein CASSVDGRSNQPQHF. Full variable domain (remainder filled in from reference TRBV9 and TRBJ1-5): DSGVTQTPKHLITATGQRVTLRCSPRSGDLSVYWYQQSLDQGLQFLIQYYNGEERAKGNILERFSAQQFPDLHSELNLSSLELGDSALYFCASSVDGRSNQPQHFGDGTRLSIL.

The chain is built from TRBV18 and TRBJ1-1, with 8 bases lining up with TRBD1. Germline V gene lookup returns CDR1 KGHSH and CDR2 LQKENI. The CDR3 consists of 15 residues. The V gene end was trimmed by 3 bases and the J gene end by 2 bases; junction bases not matched to a gene: 5. The CDR3: CASSPTGVINTEAFF. The CDR3 bases are TGTGCCAGCTCACCGACAGGGGTTATCAACACTGAAGCTTTCTTT.

This chain links TRBV13 with TRBJ2-3; tentative D call: TRBD2 (5 bases). Looked up from germline, CDR1 is PRHDT and CDR2 is FYEKMQ (reference sequence). The CDR3 spans 13 residues. Trimming shortened V by 6 bases and J by 4 bases, and 11 bases separated the two germline ends. The CDR3 nucleotides are TGTGCCAGCAGGGGGTACGGGGCAGATACGCAGTATTTT. Translating it yields CASRGYGADTQYF.

This rearrangement joins TRBV6-6 to TRBJ2-1; 14 positions match TRBD2. The CDR3 is made up of 16 amino acids. The V segment lost 5 bases and the J segment 6 bases; nucleotides outside the gene matches: 6. Germline V CDR1 and CDR2: MNHNY, SVGAGI (reference sequence). This CDR3 reads CASSHPGTSGGNEQFF. Written as DNA, the CDR3 is TGTGCCAGCAGTCATCCCGGGACTAGCGGGGGCAATGAGCAGTTCTTC.

The chain links TRBV7-9 to TRBJ2-5; perhaps TRBD1 as D (6 bases). The CDR3 covers 14 residues. The germline V gene encodes CDR1 SEHNR and CDR2 FQNEAQ (reference sequence). V was cut by 0 bases and J by 4 bases, with 9 bases left in between. CDR3 residues: CASSLAQGSETQYF. The CDR3 DNA reads as TGTGCCAGCAGCTTAGCGCAGGGGTCAGAGACCCAGTACTTC.

Written as DNA, the CDR3 is TGTGCCAGCAGCTTAGGTACTAGCGTCGAACGCAATGAGCAGTTCTTC. This sequence encodes CASSLGTSVERNEQFF. The J gene is TRBJ2-1, the V gene TRBV7-2, with 7 bases that match TRBD2. Per the germline V gene, CDR1 is SGHTA and CDR2 is FQGNSA. The CDR3 length is 16 residues. Losses at the gene ends were 1 base for V and 6 bases for J; bases not matched to a gene: 9.

This chain links TRBV5-1 with TRBJ1-4; no firm D call. CDR1 is SGHRS, CDR2 YFSETQ, per germline. The CDR3 covers 13 residues. The V and J ends lost 4 bases and 8 bases respectively, with 12 bases between them. The DNA of the CDR3 is TGCGCCAGCAGCCGGGATGAAATGGAAAAACTGTTTTTT. Translating gives CASSRDEMEKLFF.

The chain is built from TRBV7-3 and TRBJ2-1; perhaps TRBD2 as D (5 bases). The CDR3 totals 15 residues. Germline CDR1 SGHTA, CDR2 FQGTGA. Trimming stripped 3 bases from V and 4 bases from J, with 13 bases between. CDR3: CASSLSRGQYNEQFF. The CDR3 DNA is TGTGCCAGCAGCTTGTCCCGGGGTCAATACAATGAGCAGTTCTTC.

The V call is TRBV5-4, the J call TRBJ2-3, with TRBD1 identical over 7 bases. CDR3 size: 13 residues. The germline V gene has CDR1 SGHNT and CDR2 YYREEE (reference sequence). With V trimmed by 4 bases and J by 8 bases, 7 bases remained unmatched. The CDR3 is CASSPQGYGTQYF. For the CDR3, the DNA is TGTGCCAGCAGCCCACAGGGGTACGGTACGCAGTATTTT.

The V and J genes are TRBV27 and TRBJ2-2, with 7 positions matching TRBD1. Germline-derived CDR1 and CDR2 are MNHEY and SMNVEV (reference sequence). The CDR3 runs 14 residues. V shed 5 bases, J shed 4 bases, and the junction held 4 bases outside the gene matches. In DNA, the CDR3 is TGTGCCAGCAGTAAGGGGGCATCCACCGGGGAGCTGTTTTTT. Translation gives CASSKGASTGELFF.

The chain joins TRBV7-2 to TRBJ1-2; no definite D call. Per the germline V gene, CDR1 is SGHTA and CDR2 is FQGNSA. Trimming took 5 bases from V and 7 from J, leaving 11 bases between them. This CDR3 has 12 residues. CDR3 coding DNA: TGTGCCAGCAGCGGGAGGGCGGCTGGCTACACCTTC. This translates into CASSGRAAGYTF.

The chain has TRBV7-9 and TRBJ1-4; a weak D match, TRBD1 (6 bases). Per germline, CDR1 SEHNR and CDR2 FQNEAQ (reference sequence). There are 13 residues in the CDR3. The germline V and J ends were trimmed by 4 bases and 8 bases, with 11 bases remaining between them. CDR3 nucleotide sequence: TGTGCCAGCAGCTATTGGGGGGGCGAAAAACTGTTTTTT. Its protein is CASSYWGGEKLFF.

This clone was detected once. J is TRBJ2-3 and V is TRBV7-2; no definite D call. Trimming stripped 5 bases from V and 4 bases from J, with 16 bases between. This CDR3 contains 15 residues. Germline V gene lookup returns CDR1 SGHTA and CDR2 FQGNSA. This CDR3 reads CASSPDPLTADTQYF. CDR3 DNA sequence: TGTGCCAGCAGCCCCGACCCCCTCACAGCAGATACGCAGTATTTT.

This chain links TRBV6-5 with TRBJ1-1, with 7 bases fitting TRBD1. Germline assignment: CDR1 MNHEY and CDR2 SVGAGI. Trimming removed 7 bases from V and 5 bases from J; junction bases left unmatched: 7. The CDR3 spans 13 residues. The DNA for the CDR3 is TGTGCCAGCACCAGGGCAGGGGGAACTGAAGCTTTCTTT. This codes for CASTRAGGTEAFF.